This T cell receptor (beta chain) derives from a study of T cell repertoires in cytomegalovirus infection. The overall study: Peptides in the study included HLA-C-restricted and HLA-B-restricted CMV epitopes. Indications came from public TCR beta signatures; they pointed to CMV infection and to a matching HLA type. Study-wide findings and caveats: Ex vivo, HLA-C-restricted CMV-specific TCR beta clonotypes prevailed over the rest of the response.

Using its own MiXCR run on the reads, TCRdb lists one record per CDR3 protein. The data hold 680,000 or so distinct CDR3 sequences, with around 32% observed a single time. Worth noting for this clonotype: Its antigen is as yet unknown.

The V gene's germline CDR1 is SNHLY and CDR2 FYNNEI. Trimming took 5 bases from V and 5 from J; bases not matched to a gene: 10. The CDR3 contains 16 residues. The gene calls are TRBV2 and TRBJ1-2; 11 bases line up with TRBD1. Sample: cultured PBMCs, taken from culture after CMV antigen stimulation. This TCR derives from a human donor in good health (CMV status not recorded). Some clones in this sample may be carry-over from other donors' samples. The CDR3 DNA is TGTGCCAGCAGTTCTACGGGACAGGGGGATAGTTATGGCTACACCTTC. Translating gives CASSSTGQGDSYGYTF.